A single sample gave rise to the 3 T cell receptor beta chains below, sequenced in a study of blood T cell repertoires in COVID-19. Sequencing used immunoSEQ multiplex PCR; TCRdb keeps in-frame clones, though not all of them. This table holds a few hundred thousand clones, more than 70% found once. Sequencing was done on a sample of peripheral blood. Receptor source: an older woman with COVID-19, enrolled during active disease.

The CDR3 region is CASSVAGTGTYEQYF. CDR3 in DNA: TGTGCCAGCAGCGTAGCAGGGACAGGGACCTACGAGCAGTACTTC. This chain connects TRBV9 to TRBJ2-7; the match to TRBD1 covers 9 bases. The V gene's germline CDR1 is SGDLS and CDR2 YYNGEE. The CDR3 runs 15 residues. Germline trimming cut 0 bases from V and 2 bases from J; bases unmatched to any gene: 3.

This chain joins TRBV7-6 and TRBJ2-5; 12 nucleotides line up with TRBD2. There are 15 residues in the CDR3. Trimming at V came to 4 bases and at J to 4 bases, leaving 4 bases not matched to a gene. CDR1 and CDR2 (germline): SGHVS, FNYEAQ. CDR3 coding DNA: TGTGCCAGCAGCTCCGGACTAGCGGGGAGAGAGACCCAGTACTTC. Protein: CASSSGLAGRETQYF.

V is TRBV7-9 and J is TRBJ1-4; 9 nucleotides align to TRBD1. V trimming: 5 bases; J trimming: 8 bases; junction bases outside the gene matches: 9. Looked up from germline, CDR1 is SEHNR and CDR2 is FQNEAQ (reference sequence). The CDR3 totals 15 residues. CDR3 DNA: TGTGCCAGCAGCCTTTTTGGGGACAGGGCGGAAAAACTGTTTTTT. Translating gives CASSLFGDRAEKLFF.